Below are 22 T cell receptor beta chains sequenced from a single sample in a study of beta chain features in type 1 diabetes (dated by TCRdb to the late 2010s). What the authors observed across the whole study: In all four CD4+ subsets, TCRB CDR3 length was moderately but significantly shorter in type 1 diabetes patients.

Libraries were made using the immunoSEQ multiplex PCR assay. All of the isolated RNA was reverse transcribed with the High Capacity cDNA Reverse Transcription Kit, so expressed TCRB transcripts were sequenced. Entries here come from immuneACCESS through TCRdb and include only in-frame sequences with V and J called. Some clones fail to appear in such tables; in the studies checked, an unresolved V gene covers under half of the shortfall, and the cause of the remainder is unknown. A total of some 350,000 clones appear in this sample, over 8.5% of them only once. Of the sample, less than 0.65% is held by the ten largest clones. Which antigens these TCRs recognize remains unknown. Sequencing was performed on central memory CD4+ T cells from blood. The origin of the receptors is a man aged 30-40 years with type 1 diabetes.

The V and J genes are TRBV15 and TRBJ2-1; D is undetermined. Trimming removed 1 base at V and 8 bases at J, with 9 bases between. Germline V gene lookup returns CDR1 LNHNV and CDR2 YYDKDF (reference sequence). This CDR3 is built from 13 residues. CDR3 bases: TGTGCCACCAGCAGAGTGGGTGGAGATGAGCAGTTCTTC. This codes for CATSRVGGDEQFF.

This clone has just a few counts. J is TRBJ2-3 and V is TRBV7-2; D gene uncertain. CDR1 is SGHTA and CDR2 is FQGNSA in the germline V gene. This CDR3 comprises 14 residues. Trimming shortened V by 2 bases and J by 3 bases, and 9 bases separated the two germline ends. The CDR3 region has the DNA TGTGCCAGCAGCTTAATCTTTGGGACAGATACGCAGTATTTT. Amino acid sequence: CASSLIFGTDTQYF.

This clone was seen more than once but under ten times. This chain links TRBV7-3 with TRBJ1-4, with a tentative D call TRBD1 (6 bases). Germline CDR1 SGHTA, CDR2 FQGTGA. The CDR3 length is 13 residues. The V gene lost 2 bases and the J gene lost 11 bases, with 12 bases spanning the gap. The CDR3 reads CASSLDPGGKLFF. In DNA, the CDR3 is TGTGCCAGCAGCTTAGATCCGGGGGGCAAACTGTTTTTT.

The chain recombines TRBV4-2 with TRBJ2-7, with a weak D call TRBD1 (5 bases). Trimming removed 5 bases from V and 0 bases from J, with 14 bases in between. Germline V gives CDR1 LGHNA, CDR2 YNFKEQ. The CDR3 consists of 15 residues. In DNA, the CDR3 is TGTGCCAGCAGCTTGGGGCTAGTAAGCTCCTACGAGCAGTACTTC. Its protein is CASSLGLVSSYEQYF.

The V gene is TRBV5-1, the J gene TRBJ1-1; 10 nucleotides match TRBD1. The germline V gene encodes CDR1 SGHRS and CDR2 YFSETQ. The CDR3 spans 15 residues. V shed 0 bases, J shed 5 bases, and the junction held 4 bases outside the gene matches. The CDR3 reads CASSLDGTGVTEAFF. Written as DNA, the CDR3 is TGCGCCAGCAGCTTGGACGGGACAGGGGTTACTGAAGCTTTCTTT.

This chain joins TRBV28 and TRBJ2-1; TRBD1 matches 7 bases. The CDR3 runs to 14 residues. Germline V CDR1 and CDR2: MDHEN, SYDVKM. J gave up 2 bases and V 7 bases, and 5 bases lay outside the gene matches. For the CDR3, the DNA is TGTGCCAGCACCTACAGGGGACCCTACAATGAGCAGTTCTTC. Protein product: CASTYRGPYNEQFF.

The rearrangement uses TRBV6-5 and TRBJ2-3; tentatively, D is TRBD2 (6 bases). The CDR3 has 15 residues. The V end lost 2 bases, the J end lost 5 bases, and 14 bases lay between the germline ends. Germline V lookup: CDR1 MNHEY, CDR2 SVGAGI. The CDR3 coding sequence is TGTGCCAGCAGTTACCCCCAGGGAGGCAAAGATACGCAGTATTTT. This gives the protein CASSYPQGGKDTQYF.

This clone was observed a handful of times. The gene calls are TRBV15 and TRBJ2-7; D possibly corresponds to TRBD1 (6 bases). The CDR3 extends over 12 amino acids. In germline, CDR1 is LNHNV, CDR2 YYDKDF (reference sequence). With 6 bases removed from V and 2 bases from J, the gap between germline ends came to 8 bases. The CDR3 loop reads CATRDSTYEQYF. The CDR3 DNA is TGTGCCACCAGGGACAGTACCTACGAGCAGTACTTC.

CDR3 residues: CASSRPGANQPQHF. The CDR3 region has the DNA TGTGCCAGTAGCCGCCCAGGGGCAAATCAGCCCCAGCATTTT. This chain joins TRBV10-3 and TRBJ1-5; D may be TRBD1 (6 bases). The CDR3 has 14 residues. The V and J ends lost 10 bases and 4 bases respectively, with 17 bases between them. CDR1 ENHRY and CDR2 SYGVKD come from the germline V gene.

The CDR3 protein is CASSRGLNEKLFF. The DNA for the CDR3 is TGTGCCAGCAGCCGGGGACTTAATGAAAAACTGTTTTTT. The chain links TRBV5-5 to TRBJ1-4, with D possibly TRBD1 on 5 matching bases. Germline values: CDR1 SGHKS, CDR2 YYEKEE (reference sequence). The ends were cut back, 4 bases at V and 4 bases at J, with 8 bases in the middle. This CDR3 is built from 13 residues.

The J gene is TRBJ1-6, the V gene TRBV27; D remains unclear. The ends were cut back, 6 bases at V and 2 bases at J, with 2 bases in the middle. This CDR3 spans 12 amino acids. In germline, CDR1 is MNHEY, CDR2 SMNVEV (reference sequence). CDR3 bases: TGTGCCAGCAGCCCCTATAATTCACCCCTCCACTTT. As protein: CASSPYNSPLHF.

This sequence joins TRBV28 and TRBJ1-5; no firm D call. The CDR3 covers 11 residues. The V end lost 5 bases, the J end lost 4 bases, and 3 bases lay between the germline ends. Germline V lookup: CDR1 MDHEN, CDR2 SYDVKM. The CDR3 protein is CASSGNQPQHF. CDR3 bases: TGTGCCAGCAGTGGTAATCAGCCCCAGCATTTT.

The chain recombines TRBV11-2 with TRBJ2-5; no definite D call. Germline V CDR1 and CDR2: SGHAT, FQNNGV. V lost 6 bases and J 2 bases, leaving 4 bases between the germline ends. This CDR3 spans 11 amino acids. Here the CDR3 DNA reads TGTGCCAGCAGATCGCAAGAGACCCAGTACTTC. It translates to CASRSQETQYF.

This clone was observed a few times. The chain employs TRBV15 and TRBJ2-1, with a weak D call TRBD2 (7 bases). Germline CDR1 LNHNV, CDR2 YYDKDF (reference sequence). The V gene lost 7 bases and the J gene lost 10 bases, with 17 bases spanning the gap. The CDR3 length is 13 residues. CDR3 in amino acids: CATKGGSLGEQFF. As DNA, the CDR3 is TGTGCCACCAAGGGGGGGTCTCTAGGAGAGCAGTTCTTC.

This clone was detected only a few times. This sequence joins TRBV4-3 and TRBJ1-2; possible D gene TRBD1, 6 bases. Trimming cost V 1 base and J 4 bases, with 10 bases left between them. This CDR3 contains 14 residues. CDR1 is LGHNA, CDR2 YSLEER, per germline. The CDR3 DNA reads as TGCGCCAGCAGCCAAGGCCAGGGGAGCTATGGCTACACCTTC. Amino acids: CASSQGQGSYGYTF.

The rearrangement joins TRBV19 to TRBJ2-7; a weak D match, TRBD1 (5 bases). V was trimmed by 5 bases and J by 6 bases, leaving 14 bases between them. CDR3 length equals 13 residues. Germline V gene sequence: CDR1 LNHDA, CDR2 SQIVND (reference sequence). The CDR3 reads CASSSRQGFEQYF. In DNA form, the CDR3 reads TGTGCCAGTAGTTCTCGCCAGGGCTTCGAGCAGTACTTC.

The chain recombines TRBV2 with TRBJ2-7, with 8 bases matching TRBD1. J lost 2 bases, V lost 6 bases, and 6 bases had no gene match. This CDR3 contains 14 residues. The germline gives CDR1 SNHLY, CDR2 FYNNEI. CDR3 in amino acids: CASSRQGTTYEQYF. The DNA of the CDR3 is TGTGCCAGCAGCAGACAGGGGACCACCTACGAGCAGTACTTC.

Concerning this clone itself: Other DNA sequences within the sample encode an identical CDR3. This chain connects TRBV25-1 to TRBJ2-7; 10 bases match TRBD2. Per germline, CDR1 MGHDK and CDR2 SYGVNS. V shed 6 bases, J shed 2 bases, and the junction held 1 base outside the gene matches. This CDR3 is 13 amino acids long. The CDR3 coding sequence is TGTGCCAGCAGCAGCGGGAGGGCCTACGAGCAGTACTTC. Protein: CASSSGRAYEQYF.

The CDR3 DNA sequence: TGTGCCAGCAGCGGTCTGGGAGGGTCGGAGACCCAGTACTTC. Amino acid sequence: CASSGLGGSETQYF. V is TRBV7-2 and J is TRBJ2-5, with 7 bases identical to TRBD2. Germline assignment: CDR1 SGHTA and CDR2 FQGNSA. V shed 5 bases, J shed 5 bases, and the junction held 8 bases outside the gene matches. This CDR3 is 14 amino acids long.

The chain's CDR3 is CASSADVAGGRNEQFF. The CDR3 bases are TGTGCCAGCAGCGCAGACGTAGCGGGAGGTCGTAATGAGCAGTTCTTC. J is TRBJ2-1 and V is TRBV7-9; 10 positions match TRBD2. CDR1 and CDR2 (germline): SEHNR, FQNEAQ (reference sequence). J lost 7 bases, V lost 5 bases, and 11 bases had no gene match. CDR3 size: 16 residues.

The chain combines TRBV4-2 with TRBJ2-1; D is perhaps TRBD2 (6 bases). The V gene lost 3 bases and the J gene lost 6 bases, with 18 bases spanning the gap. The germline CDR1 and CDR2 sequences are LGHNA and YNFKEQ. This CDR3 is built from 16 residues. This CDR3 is CASSHDIAANSNEQFF. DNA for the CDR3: TGTGCCAGCAGCCATGATATAGCGGCAAATAGCAATGAGCAGTTCTTC.

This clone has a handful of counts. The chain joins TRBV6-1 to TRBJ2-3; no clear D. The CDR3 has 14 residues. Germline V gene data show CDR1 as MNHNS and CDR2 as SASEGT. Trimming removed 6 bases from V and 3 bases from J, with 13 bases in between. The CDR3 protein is CASRVGPRTDTQYF. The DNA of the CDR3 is TGTGCCAGCAGGGTAGGACCGAGGACAGATACGCAGTATTTT.